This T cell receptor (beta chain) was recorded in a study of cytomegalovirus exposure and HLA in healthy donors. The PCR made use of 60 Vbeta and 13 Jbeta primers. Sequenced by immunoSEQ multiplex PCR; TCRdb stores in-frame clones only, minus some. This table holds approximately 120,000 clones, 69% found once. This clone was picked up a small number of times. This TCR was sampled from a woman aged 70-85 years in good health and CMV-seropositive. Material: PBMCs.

The CDR3 here is CASSPYLKTGPFSDQPQHF. In DNA, the CDR3 is TGCGCCAGCAGCCCTTACCTCAAGACAGGACCATTCTCCGATCAGCCCCAGCATTTT. The chain uses TRBV4-3 and TRBJ1-5; possible D gene TRBD1, 6 bases. Germline V gene sequence: CDR1 LGHNA, CDR2 YSLEER. CDR3 length: 19 residues. The V and J ends lost 4 bases and 5 bases respectively, with 27 bases between them.